This T cell receptor (beta chain) was captured in a study of T cell changes during pregnancy in multiple sclerosis. Here immunoSEQ multiplex PCR was the method, and the copy in TCRdb shows in-frame clones only, minus some. Of approximately 70,000 clones in the sample, around 90% were seen once. V lost 3 bases, J lost 2 bases, and 1 base stayed unmatched. The CDR3 is made up of 15 amino acids. Germline assignment: CDR1 SGHNT and CDR2 YYREEE (reference sequence). V and J are TRBV5-4 and TRBJ2-1; TRBD1 agrees at 11 bases. Here the sequenced sample was CD4+ T cells from peripheral blood mononuclear cells, taken before pregnancy. This sequence was found in a female donor with multiple sclerosis, enrolled in a pregnancy study. The CDR3 reads CASSSGQGAYNEQFF. CDR3 coding DNA: TGTGCCAGCAGCTCGGGACAGGGGGCCTACAATGAGCAGTTCTTC.